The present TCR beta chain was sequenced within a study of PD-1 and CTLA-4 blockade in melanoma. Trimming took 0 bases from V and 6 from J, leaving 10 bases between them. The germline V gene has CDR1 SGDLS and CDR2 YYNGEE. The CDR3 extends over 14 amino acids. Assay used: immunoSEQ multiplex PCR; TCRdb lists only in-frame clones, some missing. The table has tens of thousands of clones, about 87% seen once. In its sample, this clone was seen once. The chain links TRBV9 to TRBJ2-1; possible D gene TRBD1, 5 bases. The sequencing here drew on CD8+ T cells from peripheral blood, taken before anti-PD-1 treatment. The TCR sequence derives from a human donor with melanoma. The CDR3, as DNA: TGTGCCAGCAGCGTAGACAGGTTGGTCAATGAGCAGTTCTTC. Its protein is CASSVDRLVNEQFF.